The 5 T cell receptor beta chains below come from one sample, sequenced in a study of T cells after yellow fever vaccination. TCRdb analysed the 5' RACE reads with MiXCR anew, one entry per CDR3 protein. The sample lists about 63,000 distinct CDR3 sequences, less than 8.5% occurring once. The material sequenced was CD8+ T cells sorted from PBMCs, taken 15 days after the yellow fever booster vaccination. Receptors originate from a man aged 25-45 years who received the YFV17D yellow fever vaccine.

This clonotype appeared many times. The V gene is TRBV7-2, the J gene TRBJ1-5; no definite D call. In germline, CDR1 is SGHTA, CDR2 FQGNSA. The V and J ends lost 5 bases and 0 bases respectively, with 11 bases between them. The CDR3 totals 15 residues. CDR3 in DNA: TGTGCCAGCAGCATCGACTATTATAGCAATCAGCCCCAGCATTTT. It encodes CASSIDYYSNQPQHF.

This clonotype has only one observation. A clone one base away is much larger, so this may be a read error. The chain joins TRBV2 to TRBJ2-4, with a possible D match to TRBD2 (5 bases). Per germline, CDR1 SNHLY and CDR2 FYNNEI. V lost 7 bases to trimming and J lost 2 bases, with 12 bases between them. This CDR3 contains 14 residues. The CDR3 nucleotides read TGTGCCAGCATGGGCCGGGGAACCAAAAACATTCAGTACTTC. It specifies CASMGRGTKNIQYF.

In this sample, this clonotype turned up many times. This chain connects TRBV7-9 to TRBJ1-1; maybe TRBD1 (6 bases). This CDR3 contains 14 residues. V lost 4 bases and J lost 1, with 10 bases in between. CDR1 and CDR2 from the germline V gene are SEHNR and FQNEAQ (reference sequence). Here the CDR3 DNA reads TGTGCCAGCAGCTATGGGGGACAGAACACTGAAGCTTTCTTT. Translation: CASSYGGQNTEAFF. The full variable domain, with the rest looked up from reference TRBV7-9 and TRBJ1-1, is DTGVSQNPRHKITKRGQNVTFRCDPISEHNRLYWYRQTLGQGPEFLTYFQNEAQLEKSRLLSDRFSAERPKGSFSTLEIQRTEQGDSAMYLCASSYGGQNTEAFFGQGTRLTVV.

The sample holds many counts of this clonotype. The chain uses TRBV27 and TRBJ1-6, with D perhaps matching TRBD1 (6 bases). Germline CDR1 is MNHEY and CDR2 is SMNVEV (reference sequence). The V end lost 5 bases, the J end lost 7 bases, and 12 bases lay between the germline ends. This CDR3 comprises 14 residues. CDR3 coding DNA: TGTGCCAGCAGTAAACAGGGAGGGAATTCACCCCTCCACTTT. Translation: CASSKQGGNSPLHF.

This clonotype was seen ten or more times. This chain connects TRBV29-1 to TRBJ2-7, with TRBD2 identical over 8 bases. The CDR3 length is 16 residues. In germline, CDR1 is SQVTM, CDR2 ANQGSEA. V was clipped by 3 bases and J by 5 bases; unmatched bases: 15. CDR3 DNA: TGCAGCGTTGAGGGCGACTTAGCGGGAAAGGTGGACGAGCAGTACTTC. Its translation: CSVEGDLAGKVDEQYF.